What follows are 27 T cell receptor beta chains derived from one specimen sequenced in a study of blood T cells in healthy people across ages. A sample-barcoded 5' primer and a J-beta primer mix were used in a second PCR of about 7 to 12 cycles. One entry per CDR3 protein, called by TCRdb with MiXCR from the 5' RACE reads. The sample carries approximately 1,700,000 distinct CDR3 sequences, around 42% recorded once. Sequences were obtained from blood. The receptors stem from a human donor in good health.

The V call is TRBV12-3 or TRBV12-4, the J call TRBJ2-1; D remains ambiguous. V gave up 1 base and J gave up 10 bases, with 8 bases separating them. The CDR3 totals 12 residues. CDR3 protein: CASSLVQAEQFF. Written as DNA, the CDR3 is TGTGCCAGCAGTTTAGTTCAAGCAGAGCAGTTCTTC.

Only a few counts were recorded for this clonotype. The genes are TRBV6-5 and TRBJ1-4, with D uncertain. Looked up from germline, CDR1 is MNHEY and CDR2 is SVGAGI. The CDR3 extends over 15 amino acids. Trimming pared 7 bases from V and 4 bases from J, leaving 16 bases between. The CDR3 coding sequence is TGTGCCAGCACACCACTTGGGAATCATAATGAAAAACTGTTTTTT. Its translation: CASTPLGNHNEKLFF.

CDR3 loop: CASSVAIAETQYF. The CDR3 DNA reads TGTGCCAGCAGCGTAGCGATCGCAGAGACCCAGTACTTC. The J gene is TRBJ2-5, the V gene TRBV9, with D unclear. CDR3 size: 13 residues. The V gene lost 0 bases and the J gene lost 4 bases, with 7 bases spanning the gap. Germline lookup yields CDR1 SGDLS and CDR2 YYNGEE. The variable domain in full, with the rest retrieved from reference TRBV9 and TRBJ2-5, is DSGVTQTPKHLITATGQRVTLRCSPRSGDLSVYWYQQSLDQGLQFLIQYYNGEERAKGNILERFSAQQFPDLHSELNLSSLELGDSALYFCASSVAIAETQYFGPGTRLLVL.

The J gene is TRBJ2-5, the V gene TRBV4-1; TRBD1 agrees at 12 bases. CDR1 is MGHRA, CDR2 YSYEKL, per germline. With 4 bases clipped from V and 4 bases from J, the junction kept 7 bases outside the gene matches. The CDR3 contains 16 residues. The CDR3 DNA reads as TGCGCCAGCAGCCTTGTGCGGGACAGGGGGCCAGAGACCCAGTACTTC. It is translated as CASSLVRDRGPETQYF.

In DNA form, the CDR3 reads TGTGCCAGCAGTTACGCGGACAGGGGGATGATTCGGACCCAGCATTTT. Translated: CASSYADRGMIRTQHF. V and J are TRBV6-2 or TRBV6-3 and TRBJ1-5, with 10 bases aligning to TRBD1. The V segment lost 2 bases and the J segment 11 bases; nucleotides outside the gene matches: 12. CDR3 length equals 16 residues. The V gene's germline CDR1 is MNHEY and CDR2 SVGEGT.

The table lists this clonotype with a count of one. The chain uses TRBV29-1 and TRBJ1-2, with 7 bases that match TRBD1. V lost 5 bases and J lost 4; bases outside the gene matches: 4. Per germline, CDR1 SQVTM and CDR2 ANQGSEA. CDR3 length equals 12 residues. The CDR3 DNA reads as TGCAGCGTTTCCGACAGGGCCTATGGCTACACCTTC. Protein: CSVSDRAYGYTF.

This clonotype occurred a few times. The CDR3 nucleotides are TGCAGCGTTGAACCAGGGGCCGGCAATCAGCCCCAGCATTTT. Its translation is CSVEPGAGNQPQHF. The V gene is TRBV29-1, the J gene TRBJ1-5, with D tentatively TRBD1 (6 bases). Germline V gene lookup returns CDR1 SQVTM and CDR2 ANQGSEA. V lost 2 bases and J 2 bases, leaving 10 bases between the germline ends. The CDR3 spans 14 residues.

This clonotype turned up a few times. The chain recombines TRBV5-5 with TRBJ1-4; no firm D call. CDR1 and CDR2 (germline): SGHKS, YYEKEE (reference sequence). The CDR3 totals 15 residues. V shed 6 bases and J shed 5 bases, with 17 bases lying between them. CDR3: CASNPLELGNEKLFF. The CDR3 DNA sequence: TGTGCCAGCAACCCACTCGAGTTAGGAAATGAAAAACTGTTTTTT.

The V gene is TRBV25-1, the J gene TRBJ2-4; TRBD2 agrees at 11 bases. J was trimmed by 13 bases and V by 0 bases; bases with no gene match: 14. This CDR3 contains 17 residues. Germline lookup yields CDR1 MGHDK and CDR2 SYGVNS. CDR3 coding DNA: TGTGCCAGCAGTGAATACTACTCCGGGACTAGCGGCGGGGAGCAGTACTTC. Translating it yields CASSEYYSGTSGGEQYF.

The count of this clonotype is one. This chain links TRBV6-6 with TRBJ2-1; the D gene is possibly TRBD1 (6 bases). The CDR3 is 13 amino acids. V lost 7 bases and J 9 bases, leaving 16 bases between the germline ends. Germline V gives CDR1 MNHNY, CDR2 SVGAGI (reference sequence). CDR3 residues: CASTATGISEQFF. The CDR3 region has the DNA TGTGCCAGCACCGCCACAGGGATTAGTGAGCAGTTCTTC.

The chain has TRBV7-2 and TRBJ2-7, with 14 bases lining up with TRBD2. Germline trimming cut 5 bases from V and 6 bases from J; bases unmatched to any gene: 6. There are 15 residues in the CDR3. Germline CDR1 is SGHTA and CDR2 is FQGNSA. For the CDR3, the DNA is TGTGCCAGCAGCCAGACTAGCGGGGGGGTGAGCGAGCAGTACTTC. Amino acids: CASSQTSGGVSEQYF. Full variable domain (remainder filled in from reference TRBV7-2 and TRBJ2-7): GAGVSQSPSNKVTEKGKDVELRCDPISGHTALYWYRQSLGQGLEFLIYFQGNSAPDKSGLPSDRFSAERTGGSVSTLTIQRTQQEDSAVYLCASSQTSGGVSEQYFGPGTRLTVT.

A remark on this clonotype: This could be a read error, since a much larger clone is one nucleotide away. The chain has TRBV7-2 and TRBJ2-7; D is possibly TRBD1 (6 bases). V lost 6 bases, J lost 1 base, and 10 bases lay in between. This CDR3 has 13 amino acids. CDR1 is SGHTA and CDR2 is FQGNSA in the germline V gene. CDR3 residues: CASRRQASYEQYF. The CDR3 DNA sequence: TGTGCCAGCAGGCGACAGGCGTCCTACGAGCAGTACTTC.

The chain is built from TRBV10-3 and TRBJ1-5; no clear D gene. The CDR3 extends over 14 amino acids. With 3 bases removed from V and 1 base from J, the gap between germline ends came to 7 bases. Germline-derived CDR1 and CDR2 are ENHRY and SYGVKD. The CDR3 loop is CAISEGMSNQPQHF. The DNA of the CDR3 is TGTGCCATCAGTGAAGGGATGAGCAATCAGCCCCAGCATTTT.

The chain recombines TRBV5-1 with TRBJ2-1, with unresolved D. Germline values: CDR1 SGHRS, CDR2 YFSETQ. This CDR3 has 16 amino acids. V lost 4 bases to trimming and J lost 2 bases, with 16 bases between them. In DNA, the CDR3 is TGCGCCAGCAGCCCCGGTAACTCCCTCACCTACAATGAGCAGTTCTTC. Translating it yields CASSPGNSLTYNEQFF.

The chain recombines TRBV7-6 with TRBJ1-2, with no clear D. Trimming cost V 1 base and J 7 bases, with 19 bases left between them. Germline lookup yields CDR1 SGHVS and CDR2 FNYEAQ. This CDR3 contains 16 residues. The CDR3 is CASSLDLPHLSAGYTF. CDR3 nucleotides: TGTGCCAGCAGCTTAGATTTACCGCATCTTAGCGCTGGCTACACCTTC.

As DNA, the CDR3 is TGTGCCTGGAGGAGTTTTGGGAGTTACAATGAGCAGTTCTTC. Protein sequence: CAWRSFGSYNEQFF. The chain couples TRBV30 to TRBJ2-1, with a weak D call TRBD2 (5 bases). V lost 3 bases and J 4 bases, leaving 13 bases between the germline ends. This CDR3 region has 14 residues. In germline, CDR1 is GTSNPN, CDR2 SVGIG (reference sequence).

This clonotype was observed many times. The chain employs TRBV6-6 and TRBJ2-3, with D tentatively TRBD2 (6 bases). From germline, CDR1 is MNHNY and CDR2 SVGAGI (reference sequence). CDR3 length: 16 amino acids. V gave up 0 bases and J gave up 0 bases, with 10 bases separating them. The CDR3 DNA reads TGTGCCAGCAGTTACTCGACTAGGAGGAGCACAGATACGCAGTATTTT. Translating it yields CASSYSTRRSTDTQYF.

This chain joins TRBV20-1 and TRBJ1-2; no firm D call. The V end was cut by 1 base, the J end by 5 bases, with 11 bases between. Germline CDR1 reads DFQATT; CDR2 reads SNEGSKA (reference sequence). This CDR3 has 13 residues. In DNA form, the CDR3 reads TGCAGTGCTAGAGGAGAAACAGATTATGGCTACACCTTC. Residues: CSARGETDYGYTF.

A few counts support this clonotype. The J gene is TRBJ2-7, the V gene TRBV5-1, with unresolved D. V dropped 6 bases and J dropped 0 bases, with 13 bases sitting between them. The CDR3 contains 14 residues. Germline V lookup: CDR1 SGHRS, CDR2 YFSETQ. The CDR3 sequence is CASKPAFASYEQYF. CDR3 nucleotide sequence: TGCGCCAGCAAACCGGCGTTTGCCTCCTACGAGCAGTACTTC. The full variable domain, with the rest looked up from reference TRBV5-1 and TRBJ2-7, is KAGVTQTPRYLIKTRGQQVTLSCSPISGHRSVSWYQQTPGQGLQFLFEYFSETQRNKGNFPGRFSGRQFSNSRSEMNVSTLELGDSALYLCASKPAFASYEQYFGPGTRLTVT.

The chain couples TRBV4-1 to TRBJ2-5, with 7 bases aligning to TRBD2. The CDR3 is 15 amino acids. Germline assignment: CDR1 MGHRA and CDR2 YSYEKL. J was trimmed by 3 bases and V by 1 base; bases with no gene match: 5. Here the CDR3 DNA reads TGCGCCAGCAGCCAAGCGGCCAGCGGGGAAGAGACCCAGTACTTC. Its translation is CASSQAASGEETQYF.

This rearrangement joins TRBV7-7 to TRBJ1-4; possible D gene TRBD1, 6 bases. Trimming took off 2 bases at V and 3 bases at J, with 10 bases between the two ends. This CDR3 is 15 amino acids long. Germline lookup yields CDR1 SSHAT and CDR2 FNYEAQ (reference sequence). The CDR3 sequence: CASSLSQGSNEKLFF. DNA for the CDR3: TGTGCCAGCAGCTTATCGCAGGGGTCTAATGAAAAACTGTTTTTT. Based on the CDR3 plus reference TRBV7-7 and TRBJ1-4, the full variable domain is GAGVSQSPRYKVTKRGQDVTLRCDPISSHATLYWYQQALGQGPEFLTYFNYEAQPDKSGLPSDRFSAERPEGSISTLTIQRTEQRDSAMYRCASSLSQGSNEKLFFGSGTQLSVL.

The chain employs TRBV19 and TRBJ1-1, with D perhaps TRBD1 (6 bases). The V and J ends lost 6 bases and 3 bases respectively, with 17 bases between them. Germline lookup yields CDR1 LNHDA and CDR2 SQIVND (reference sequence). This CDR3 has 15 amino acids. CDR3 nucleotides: TGTGCCAGTAGCGTCAGGGGAATCTTAGACACTGAAGCTTTCTTT. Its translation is CASSVRGILDTEAFF.

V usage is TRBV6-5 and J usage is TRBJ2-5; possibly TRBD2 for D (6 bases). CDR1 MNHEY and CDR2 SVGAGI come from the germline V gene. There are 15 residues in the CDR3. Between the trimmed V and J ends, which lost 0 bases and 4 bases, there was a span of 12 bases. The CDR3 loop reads CASSYSRQGGETQYF. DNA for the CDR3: TGTGCCAGCAGTTACTCGAGGCAGGGAGGAGAGACCCAGTACTTC.

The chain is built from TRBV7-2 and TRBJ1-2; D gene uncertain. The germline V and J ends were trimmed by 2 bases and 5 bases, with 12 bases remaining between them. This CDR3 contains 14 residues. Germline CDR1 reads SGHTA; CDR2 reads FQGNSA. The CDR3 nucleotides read TGTGCCAGCAGCTTACAACTATCAGATTATGGCTACACCTTC. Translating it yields CASSLQLSDYGYTF.

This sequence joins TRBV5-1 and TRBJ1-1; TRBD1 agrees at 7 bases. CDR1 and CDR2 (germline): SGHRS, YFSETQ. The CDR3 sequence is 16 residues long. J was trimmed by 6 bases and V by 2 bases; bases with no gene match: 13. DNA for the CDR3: TGCGCCAGCAGCTTCCCAGGATCGACAGGGTTCCCTGAAGCTTTCTTT. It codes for CASSFPGSTGFPEAFF. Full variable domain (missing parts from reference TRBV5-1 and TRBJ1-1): KAGVTQTPRYLIKTRGQQVTLSCSPISGHRSVSWYQQTPGQGLQFLFEYFSETQRNKGNFPGRFSGRQFSNSRSEMNVSTLELGDSALYLCASSFPGSTGFPEAFFGQGTRLTVV.

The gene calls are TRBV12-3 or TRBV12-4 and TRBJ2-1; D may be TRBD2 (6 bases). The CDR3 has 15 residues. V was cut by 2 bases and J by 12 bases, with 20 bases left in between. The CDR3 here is CASSLLGQSVGGQFF. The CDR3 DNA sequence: TGTGCCAGCAGTTTATTAGGTCAGTCAGTGGGGGGGCAGTTCTTC.

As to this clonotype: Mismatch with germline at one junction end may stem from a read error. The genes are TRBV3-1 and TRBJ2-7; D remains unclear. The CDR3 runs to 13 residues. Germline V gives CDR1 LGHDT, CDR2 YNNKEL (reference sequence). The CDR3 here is CASGQSGWNEQYF. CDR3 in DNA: TGTGCCAGCGGCCAATCGGGTTGGAACGAGCAGTACTTC.